This entry features one TCR beta chain sequence. It has no known antigen specificity. No per-base quality is available; no much larger clone lies one base away. This entry comes from a study of blood T cell repertoires in COVID-19 (dated by TCRdb to 2018 to 2021). Regarding the study in general: Collaborator samples came from the United States, Italy and Spain and covered acute and convalescent phases of COVID-19. A de-identified subject ID, COVID-19 status, age in years and sex were almost always included in the sample metadata. HLA class I and class II types, where available, came from metadata supplied by the sample provider rather than from assay-based typing. The prospective study material was composed of cDNA or gDNA derived from T cells, B-cell-depleted T cells, or PBMCs. Deeply sampled blood TCRbeta repertoires from subjects exposed to, actively infected with, or recovered from COVID-19 were included in the dataset. The samples were drawn from the first 160 participants of the ongoing ImmuneRACE study and from 1,254 subjects provided by 6 global collaborators. The repertoires were released in a freely available public database meant as a resource for research on the immune response to SARS-CoV-2.

Collaborating institutions collected whole blood in K2EDTA tubes following their own protocols. For TCRbeta analysis, collaborators shipped samples as frozen whole blood, isolated PBMCs, or DNA extracted from either of those sample types. What the work shows at the level of the full study, not this receptor alone: How much clinical and demographic metadata was included differed by source and by participant, and the metadata was provided uncurated.

TCRbeta CDR3 regions were amplified from genomic DNA using the immunoSEQ Assay, a bias-controlled multiplex PCR. For the original study's pipeline: The number of nucleated cells in each sample was estimated from the amplification of reference gene primers within the assay. To quantify the absolute abundance of each unique TCRbeta CDR3 rearrangement, sequence reads were collapsed and filtered. For each sample, productive Simpson clonality was calculated by taking the square root of Simpson's diversity index across productive rearrangements. TCRdb carries this immuneACCESS record with in-frame sequences only. Its versions omit some clonotypes, under half of them owing to an unresolved V gene in the studies checked, with the rest unexplained. That table supplies the V and J calls and clone size; D and trimming were determined from the DNA. The sample table records around 260,000 clones; 86% of these occur just once. About 3% of the sample is in the top ten clones.

Sequenced material: peripheral blood. The TCR sequence derives from a woman between 25 and 40 years old with active or convalescent COVID-19.

The CDR3 in this case is CASSPGHRNTIYF. The sequenced DNA is TGTGCCAGCTCACCGGGACATAGAAACACCATATATTTT. The sequence is built from TRBV28 and TRBJ1-3, with a tentative D gene TRBD1 over 6 matching bases. The CDR3, from cysteine to phenylalanine, totals 13 residues. Only CDR3 DNA remains: 39 bases, in frame from the first base. CDR1 MDHEN and CDR2 SYDVKM were looked up in the germline V gene. The V and J ends are trimmed by 8 bases and 5 bases, leaving 13 bases between them.